Listed here are 2 T cell receptor beta chains from one sample, sequenced in a study of blood T cell repertoires in COVID-19. Method: immunoSEQ multiplex PCR; TCRdb's copy keeps in-frame clones and lacks some. The sample lists approximately 160,000 clones, about 86% occurring once. Sequencing was carried out using PBMCs or T cells enriched from blood (not recorded which). These receptors originate from a man aged 50-59 years who had recovered from COVID-19.

The chain is built from TRBV15 and TRBJ2-1; 10 positions match TRBD2. This CDR3 comprises 17 residues. CDR1 and CDR2 (germline): LNHNV, YYDKDF (reference sequence). The V and J ends lost 2 bases and 4 bases, in that order; junction bases with no gene match: 8. The CDR3 region has the DNA TGTGCCACCAGCAGAAAATCCGGGACTAGCGTTTACAATGAGCAGTTCTTC. Its translation: CATSRKSGTSVYNEQFF. The full variable domain, rest sourced from reference TRBV15 and TRBJ2-1, is DAMVIQNPRYQVTQFGKPVTLSCSQTLNHNVMYWYQQKSSQAPKLLFHYYDKDFNNEADTPDNFQSRRPNTSFCFLDIRSPGLGDTAMYLCATSRKSGTSVYNEQFFGPGTRLTVL.

This clone was counted a single time. This chain connects TRBV7-8 to TRBJ2-3; the D gene is possibly TRBD1 (5 bases). The CDR3 is 15 amino acids. Germline V gene data show CDR1 as SGHVS and CDR2 as FQNEAQ. V gave up 6 bases and J gave up 4 bases, with 17 bases separating them. CDR3 nucleotides: TGTGCCAGCAGAGCTCAGGGTGTATTCCCAGATACGCAGTATTTT. It codes for CASRAQGVFPDTQYF.